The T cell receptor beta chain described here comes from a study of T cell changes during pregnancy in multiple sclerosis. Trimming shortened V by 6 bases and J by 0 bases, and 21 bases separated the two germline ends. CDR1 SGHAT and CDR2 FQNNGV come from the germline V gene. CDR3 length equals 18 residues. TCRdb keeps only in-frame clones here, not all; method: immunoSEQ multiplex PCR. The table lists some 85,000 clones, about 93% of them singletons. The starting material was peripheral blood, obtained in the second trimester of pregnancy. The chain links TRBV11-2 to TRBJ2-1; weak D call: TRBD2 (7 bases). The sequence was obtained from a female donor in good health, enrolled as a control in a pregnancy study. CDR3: CASSRIGGGGSSYNEQFF. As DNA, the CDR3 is TGTGCCAGCAGTCGGATCGGTGGGGGGGGCAGCTCCTACAATGAGCAGTTCTTC.